Listed below are T cell receptor beta chains from one sample, sequenced in a study of vaccination and CD4 T cells after COVID-19. TCRdb fed the PCR reads into MiXCR, producing one record per CDR3 protein. The sample gives around 20,000 distinct CDR3 sequences, 40% to 45% of which show up once; 12% is in the top ten. Their recognized antigens are unknown. Sequencing input: CD4+ T cells from blood, cultured in vitro. These receptors were collected from a human donor who had recovered from COVID-19. CDR3s include the opening cysteine and the closing phenylalanine or tryptophan. Each record gives: clone size, J gene, V gene, D gene, CDR3 protein, CDR3 DNA. The D gene is left open where the match is weak. For some rows the clone size is stated as once, few or many, or as a class when expanded; others skip it.

NA TRBJ1-1 TRBV6-5 NA CASSYSDMLVGFGTEAFF TGTGCCAGCAGTTACTCGGACATGTTGGTGGGCTTCGGGACTGAAGCTTTCTTT
NA TRBJ2-7 TRBV2 TRBD2 CASIESGGKGEQYF TGTGCCAGCATCGAATCCGGGGGGAAAGGGGAGCAGTACTTC
few TRBJ2-2 TRBV11-2 TRBD1 CASSSRTGSNTGELFF TGTGCCAGCAGCTCGAGGACAGGGTCCAACACCGGGGAGCTGTTTTTT
NA TRBJ1-1 TRBV20-1 NA CSARTQLNTEAFF TGCAGTGCTAGGACACAGCTGAACACTGAAGCTTTCTTT
few TRBJ1-2 TRBV6-1 NA CASSNTGGYGYTF TGTGCCAGCAGTAACACCGGGGGCTATGGCTACACCTTC
few TRBJ2-3 TRBV27 TRBD1 CASSRHRGPTDTQYF TGTGCCAGCAGTAGGCACAGGGGGCCAACAGATACGCAGTATTTT
NA TRBJ2-7 TRBV28 TRBD1 CASSSPGQGYHEQYF TGTGCCAGCAGCTCTCCGGGACAGGGGTATCACGAGCAGTACTTC
few TRBJ1-3 TRBV6-1 TRBD1 CASSEGTGGSGNTIYF TGTGCCAGCAGTGAAGGGACAGGTGGCTCTGGAAACACCATATATTTT
NA TRBJ2-1 TRBV11-2 TRBD2 CASSPIERGNNEQFF TGTGCCAGCAGTCCGATCGAGCGGGGAAACAATGAGCAGTTCTTC
NA TRBJ2-7 TRBV6-2/TRBV6-3 NA CASSQGGEQYF TGTGCCAGCAGTCAGGGAGGCGAGCAGTACTTC
NA TRBJ1-2 TRBV6-1 NA CASIAVSGQPYGYTF TGTGCCAGCATAGCCGTCTCCGGGCAGCCCTATGGCTACACCTTC
NA TRBJ2-5 TRBV5-4 TRBD2 CASSPRLAGETQYF TGTGCCAGCAGCCCCAGACTAGCGGGGGAGACCCAGTACTTC
NA TRBJ1-5 TRBV27 NA CASSLSSSPGQPQHF TGTGCCAGCAGTTTATCGAGCAGTCCGGGTCAGCCCCAGCATTTT
NA TRBJ2-4 TRBV6-5 NA CASSYAGIQYF TGTGCCAGCAGTTACGCTGGCATTCAGTACTTC
few TRBJ2-2 TRBV19 TRBD2 CASSMKWRGRAAIGELFF TGTGCCAGTAGTATGAAGTGGCGCGGGAGGGCCGCAATCGGGGAGCTGTTTTTT
NA TRBJ1-2 TRBV6-1 TRBD1 CASVGTGDDGYTF TGTGCCAGCGTTGGGACAGGGGACGATGGCTACACCTTC
NA TRBJ1-5 TRBV28 NA CASLPGGRDNQPQHF TGTGCCAGCCTTCCGGGGGGACGTGACAATCAGCCCCAGCATTTT
NA TRBJ1-1 TRBV5-4 TRBD1 CASITGQGRDTEAFF TGTGCCAGCATCACGGGACAGGGTAGAGACACTGAAGCTTTCTTT
NA TRBJ2-5 TRBV25-1 TRBD2 CASRAAGKETQYF TGTGCCAGCAGGGCAGCGGGGAAAGAGACCCAGTACTTC
NA TRBJ2-1 TRBV24-1 TRBD2 CATSDFTSSGRANEQFF TGTGCCACCAGTGATTTTACGTCTAGCGGGAGGGCCAATGAGCAGTTCTTC
NA TRBJ1-2 TRBV7-2 NA CASSLANRGTNYGYTF TGTGCCAGCAGCTTAGCGAATAGGGGGACTAACTATGGCTACACCTTC
few TRBJ2-5 TRBV11-2 NA CASSLGHSGYQETQYF TGTGCCAGCAGCTTAGGTCACAGCGGCTACCAAGAGACCCAGTACTTC
NA TRBJ2-7 TRBV20-1 NA CSARVYRRPAGEQYF TGCAGTGCTAGAGTGTACAGGCGCCCCGCCGGCGAGCAGTACTTC
NA TRBJ2-3 TRBV11-3 NA CASSLELGRRTDTQYF TGTGCCAGCAGCTTAGAATTGGGAAGACGTACAGATACGCAGTATTTT
NA TRBJ2-7 TRBV6-2/TRBV6-3 NA CASSQRSGETYEQYF TGTGCCAGCAGTCAAAGATCAGGGGAAACCTACGAGCAGTACTTC
few TRBJ1-2 TRBV6-5 NA CASSSPRVALGYTF TGTGCCAGCAGTTCCCCCCGGGTAGCTCTAGGCTACACCTTC
NA TRBJ2-1 TRBV6-4 TRBD1 CASSEGQGGSNEQFF TGTGCCAGCAGTGAGGGACAGGGCGGGAGCAATGAGCAGTTCTTC
few TRBJ1-2 TRBV7-2 TRBD1 CASSRPLQGVRGYTF TGTGCCAGCAGCCGACCTCTACAGGGGGTGAGGGGCTACACCTTC
few TRBJ1-2 TRBV6-5 NA CASSYDTGRFNGYTF TGTGCCAGCAGTTACGATACAGGGAGATTCAATGGCTACACCTTC
NA TRBJ2-3 TRBV28 TRBD2 CASSPASGGIAVTQYF TGTGCCAGCAGTCCCGCTAGCGGGGGGATCGCAGTTACGCAGTATTTT
NA TRBJ1-4 TRBV28 TRBD1 CASSPRTGVGEKLFF TGTGCCAGCAGTCCAAGGACAGGGGTTGGTGAAAAACTGTTTTTT
NA TRBJ2-1 TRBV5-4 TRBD1 CASSSRDRLRNEQFF TGTGCCAGCAGCTCCCGGGACAGGCTTCGCAATGAGCAGTTCTTC
NA TRBJ2-3 TRBV6-5 TRBD2 CASSYAGVQTDTQYF TGTGCCAGCAGTTACGCGGGAGTCCAGACAGATACGCAGTATTTT
NA TRBJ1-1 TRBV11-3 NA CASSFLQGSSFTEAFF TGTGCCAGCAGCTTTTTGCAGGGGAGTTCGTTCACTGAAGCTTTCTTT
NA TRBJ2-1 TRBV10-3 TRBD2 CAISEASGRFGNEQFF TGTGCCATCAGTGAGGCTAGCGGGAGGTTCGGAAATGAGCAGTTCTTC
NA TRBJ2-5 TRBV5-1 NA CASSLEAGRGSGTQYF TGCGCCAGCAGCTTGGAAGCGGGAAGGGGGTCGGGGACCCAGTACTTC
NA TRBJ2-1 TRBV6-1 NA CASSPGTGGEQFF TGTGCCAGCAGTCCCGGGACCGGCGGTGAGCAGTTCTTC